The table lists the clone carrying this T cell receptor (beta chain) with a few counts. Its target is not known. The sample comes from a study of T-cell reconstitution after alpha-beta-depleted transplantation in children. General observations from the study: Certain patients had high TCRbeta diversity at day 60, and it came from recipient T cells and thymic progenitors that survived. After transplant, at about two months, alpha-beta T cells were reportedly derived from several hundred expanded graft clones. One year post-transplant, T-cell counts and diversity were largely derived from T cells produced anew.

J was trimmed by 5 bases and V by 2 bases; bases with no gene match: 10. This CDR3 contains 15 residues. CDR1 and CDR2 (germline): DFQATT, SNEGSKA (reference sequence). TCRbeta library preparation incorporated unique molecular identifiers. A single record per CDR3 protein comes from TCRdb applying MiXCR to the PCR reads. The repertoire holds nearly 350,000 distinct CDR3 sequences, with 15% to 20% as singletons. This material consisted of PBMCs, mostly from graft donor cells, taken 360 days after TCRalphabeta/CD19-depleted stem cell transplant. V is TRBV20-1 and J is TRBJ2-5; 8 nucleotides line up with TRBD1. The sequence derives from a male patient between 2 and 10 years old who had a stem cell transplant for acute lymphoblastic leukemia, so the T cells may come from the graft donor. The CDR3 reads CSARRAGGQVETQYF. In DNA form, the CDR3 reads TGCAGTGCTAGAAGGGCCGGGGGACAGGTGGAGACCCAGTACTTC.